The 9 T cell receptor beta chains reported below all come from one sample, sequenced in a study of regulatory T cells in long-lasting Graves disease. Investigators prepared the TCR beta libraries by applying iRepertoire HTBI primers and Arm-PCR of CDR3 regions. MiXCR was run by TCRdb on the multiplex PCR reads, yielding one entry per CDR3 protein. The sample includes around 500,000 distinct CDR3 sequences, about 16% of them seen just once. This sample's time point: newly diagnosed GD, antithyroid drugs for less than 3 months. There was RNA extracted from PBMCs, and the TCR library was made from it. This sample was also put to use in a study of T cells in Graves' hyperthyroidism and ophthalmopathy.

Sequencing used peripheral blood mononuclear cells (PBMCs), obtained at new diagnosis, from a patient treated with antithyroid drugs. The receptors were sampled from a woman aged 35-65 years with Graves disease.

The gene calls are TRBV10-3 and TRBJ1-3; 7 bases are shared with TRBD1. J lost 4 bases, V lost 6 bases, and 6 bases had no gene match. CDR3 length: 14 amino acids. Germline CDR1 reads ENHRY; CDR2 reads SYGVKD. The CDR3 DNA reads TGTGCCATCAGATCCGGGACAGCAGGAAACACCATATATTTT. It codes for CAIRSGTAGNTIYF.

The chain links TRBV4-1 to TRBJ2-7; D unclear. The germline CDR1 and CDR2 sequences are MGHRA and YSYEKL. This CDR3 has 18 residues. Trimming took off 5 bases at V and 2 bases at J, with 25 bases between the two ends. The CDR3 here is CASSASERLDPSPYEQYF. CDR3 DNA: TGCGCCAGCAGCGCAAGTGAGCGCCTGGATCCCTCCCCCTACGAGCAGTACTTC.

This clonotype was observed at least ten times. The chain uses TRBV28 and TRBJ1-5, with 7 bases identical to TRBD1. The V gene end was trimmed by 5 bases and the J gene end by 11 bases; junction bases not matched to a gene: 6. This CDR3 has 12 residues. Germline V lookup: CDR1 MDHEN, CDR2 SYDVKM. Here the CDR3 DNA reads TGTGCCAGCAGTCCCGGACAGGCCACCCAGCATTTT. It codes for CASSPGQATQHF.

The rearrangement uses TRBV7-9 and TRBJ1-2, with D perhaps matching TRBD1 (6 bases). The CDR3 is 14 residues long. With 5 bases removed from V and 3 bases from J, the gap between germline ends came to 13 bases. In germline, CDR1 is SEHNR, CDR2 FQNEAQ (reference sequence). CDR3 residues: CASSATGFDYGYTF. DNA for the CDR3: TGTGCCAGCAGCGCCACAGGGTTCGACTATGGCTACACCTTC.

This clonotype was counted many times. This chain links TRBV20-1 with TRBJ1-2; tentative D call: TRBD1 (6 bases). The V and J ends lost 5 bases and 5 bases respectively, with 15 bases between them. Germline CDR1 DFQATT, CDR2 SNEGSKA (reference sequence). CDR3 size: 13 residues. The CDR3 DNA follows: TGCAGTGCTGAGCTTCAGGGGATGTATGGCTACACCTTC. As protein: CSAELQGMYGYTF.

This clonotype was found a few times. This sequence joins TRBV12-5 and TRBJ2-1, with 9 bases identical to TRBD2. Germline-derived CDR1 and CDR2 are LGHNT and FRNRAP. The CDR3 is 16 amino acids. V lost 1 base, J lost 1 base, and 2 bases stayed unmatched. The CDR3 sequence is CASGLAAGGSYNEQFF. CDR3 DNA: TGTGCTAGTGGTTTGGCTGCGGGGGGGTCCTACAATGAGCAGTTCTTC. The full variable domain, completed using reference TRBV12-5 and TRBJ2-1, is DARVTQTPRHKVTEMGQEVTMRCQPILGHNTVFWYRQTMMQGLELLAYFRNRAPLDDSGMPKDRFSAEMPDATLATLKIQPSEPRDSAVYFCASGLAAGGSYNEQFFGPGTRLTVL.

This clonotype was counted many times. The V gene is TRBV20-1, the J gene TRBJ1-1; no firm D call. CDR1 DFQATT and CDR2 SNEGSKA come from the germline V gene (reference sequence). This CDR3 comprises 11 residues. The V end lost 5 bases, the J end lost 4 bases, and 8 bases lay between the germline ends. CDR3 sequence reads: CSAAVGTEAFF. DNA of the CDR3: TGCAGTGCTGCCGTGGGCACTGAAGCTTTCTTT.

This clonotype was seen a handful of times. A read error may be the cause here, since a much bigger clone is one base away. The chain is built from TRBV28 and TRBJ1-2, with D unresolved. This CDR3 region has 14 residues. Per the germline V gene, CDR1 is MDHEN and CDR2 is SYDVKM. The CDR3 nucleotides are TGTGCCAGCAGTTTATCCCAGCTACTCTATGGCTACGCCTTC. Protein product: CASSLSQLLYGYAF.

The chain employs TRBV6-1 and TRBJ2-7; D is undetermined. The CDR3 consists of 11 residues. Trimming left V 2 bases short and J 9 bases short, with 8 bases between. From germline, CDR1 is MNHNS and CDR2 SASEGT. The CDR3, as DNA: TGTGCCAGCAGTGAATATGGTGGGCAGTACTTC. Residues: CASSEYGGQYF.